This record covers a single T cell receptor (beta chain). Its antigen is not known. TCRdb re-called the 5' RACE reads with MiXCR, one entry per CDR3 protein. Of a few hundred thousand distinct CDR3 sequences listed, roughly 26% are singletons. The data were obtained in a study of identical twins. Regarding the study as a whole: In monozygotic twins, models underestimated the sharing of out-of-frame TCR alpha.

Germline lookup yields CDR1 MNHEY and CDR2 SVGAGI. V lost 0 bases to trimming and J lost 4 bases; unmatched junction nucleotides: 7. CDR3 size: 17 residues. These same records also appear under a second study, on T cells expressing NK-cell markers. That report adds: Each TCR beta repertoire originated in sorted T cells that were CD3+CD56+NKG2C+, CD3+CD56+NKG2C- or CD3+CD56-NKG2C+. Dominant NKG2C+ clonotypes were found to form about 1.0-8% of CD8+ T cells in about six donors.

Sequencing was performed on CD4+ T cells sorted from blood. This TCR was recovered from a woman aged 18-29 years in good health. The chain links TRBV6-5 to TRBJ2-1, with TRBD2 identical over 9 bases. CDR3 nucleotides: TGTGCCAGCAGTTACTCGAGGGGGACTAGCTCGTACAATGAGCAGTTCTTC. Translation gives CASSYSRGTSSYNEQFF.